This passage covers 9 T cell receptor beta chains from one sample sequenced in a study of neurological immune-mediated disorders. Each CDR3 protein is one row after TCRdb ran MiXCR on the 5' RACE reads. Of tens of thousands of distinct CDR3 sequences in the sample, roughly 15% were seen once. The specimen was PBMCs. All receptors come from a woman aged 45-65 years in good health.

This clonotype was observed many times. CDR3 DNA sequence: TGTGCCAGCAGCGCCGGACCGCTGAACACTGAAGCTTTCTTT. The encoded protein is CASSAGPLNTEAFF. The rearrangement joins TRBV7-2 to TRBJ1-1; no definite D call. The ends were cut back, 5 bases at V and 0 bases at J, with 10 bases in the middle. Germline CDR1 is SGHTA and CDR2 is FQGNSA. This CDR3 spans 14 amino acids.

This clonotype has a count of ten or more. The chain joins TRBV12-3 or TRBV12-4 to TRBJ2-3, with 11 bases fitting TRBD2. V was clipped by 1 base and J by 4 bases; unmatched bases: 4. There are 16 residues in the CDR3. The CDR3 loop reads CASSLVSGGAADTQYF. CDR3 nucleotides: TGTGCCAGCAGTTTAGTTAGCGGGGGGGCCGCAGATACGCAGTATTTT.

This clonotype was found many times. The chain is built from TRBV3-1 and TRBJ2-5; 7 bases match TRBD1. Germline V gives CDR1 LGHDT, CDR2 YNNKEL (reference sequence). V dropped 2 bases and J dropped 5; count of bases not matched to a gene: 5. The CDR3 spans 14 residues. Here the CDR3 DNA reads TGTGCCAGCAGCCAAACGGGGACAGAGGAGACCCAGTACTTC. This translates into CASSQTGTEETQYF.

This clonotype was seen at least ten times. V and J are TRBV4-1 and TRBJ2-6; 7 bases are shared with TRBD1. The CDR3 length is 16 residues. CDR1 and CDR2 (germline): MGHRA, YSYEKL. After removal of 2 bases from V and 0 bases from J, the junction contained 1 base not matched to a gene. The DNA for the CDR3 is TGCGCCAGCAGCCAAAACAGGGGCTCTGGGGCCAACGTCCTGACTTTC. This gives the protein CASSQNRGSGANVLTF.

This chain uses TRBV5-1 with TRBJ2-5; D is perhaps TRBD2 (7 bases). Trimming pared 5 bases from V and 0 bases from J, leaving 17 bases between. CDR3 length equals 16 residues. The germline CDR1 and CDR2 sequences are SGHRS and YFSETQ. CDR3 protein: CASRWGGLADQETQYF. The CDR3 DNA follows: TGCGCCAGCAGATGGGGGGGCCTAGCGGACCAAGAGACCCAGTACTTC.

This clonotype was found many times. V gene TRBV5-1 combines with J gene TRBJ2-7; 7 bases align to TRBD2. Losses at the gene ends were 4 bases for V and 4 bases for J; bases not matched to a gene: 8. The CDR3 is 14 amino acids. From germline, CDR1 is SGHRS and CDR2 YFSETQ. The CDR3 DNA sequence: TGCGCCAGCAGCGGGCGGGGGAACTCTTACGAGCAGTACTTC. Amino acid sequence: CASSGRGNSYEQYF.

This clonotype was seen at least ten times. The V and J genes are TRBV5-1 and TRBJ2-7; D ambiguous. CDR3 size: 14 residues. Trimming took off 0 bases at V and 4 bases at J, with 11 bases between the two ends. Germline CDR1 is SGHRS and CDR2 is YFSETQ. The CDR3 DNA is TGCGCCAGCAGCTTGGGATTCGGTGGTTACGAGCAGTACTTC. It codes for CASSLGFGGYEQYF.

The sample holds one count of this clonotype. V and J are TRBV9 and TRBJ2-3, with TRBD2 matching over 7 bases. The CDR3 length is 17 residues. Germline values: CDR1 SGDLS, CDR2 YYNGEE. V dropped 7 bases and J dropped 1; count of bases not matched to a gene: 15. This chain's CDR3 is CASAYEKERGRTDTQYF. CDR3 sequence (DNA): TGTGCCAGCGCCTATGAAAAGGAGCGGGGCCGCACAGATACGCAGTATTTT.

This clonotype has a count of ten or more. The chain recombines TRBV28 with TRBJ2-2; D is undetermined. V lost 6 bases to trimming and J lost 6 bases, with 14 bases between them. The germline gives CDR1 MDHEN, CDR2 SYDVKM. The CDR3 runs 14 residues. CDR3 sequence: CASSLAPKAGELFF. CDR3 nucleotides: TGTGCCAGCAGCCTCGCTCCGAAGGCCGGGGAGCTGTTTTTT. Variable domain in full (rest from reference TRBV28 and TRBJ2-2): DVKVTQSSRYLVKRTGEKVFLECVQDMDHENMFWYRQDPGLGLRLIYFSYDVKMKEKGDIPEGYSVSREKKERFSLILESASTNQTSMYLCASSLAPKAGELFFGEGSRLTVL.